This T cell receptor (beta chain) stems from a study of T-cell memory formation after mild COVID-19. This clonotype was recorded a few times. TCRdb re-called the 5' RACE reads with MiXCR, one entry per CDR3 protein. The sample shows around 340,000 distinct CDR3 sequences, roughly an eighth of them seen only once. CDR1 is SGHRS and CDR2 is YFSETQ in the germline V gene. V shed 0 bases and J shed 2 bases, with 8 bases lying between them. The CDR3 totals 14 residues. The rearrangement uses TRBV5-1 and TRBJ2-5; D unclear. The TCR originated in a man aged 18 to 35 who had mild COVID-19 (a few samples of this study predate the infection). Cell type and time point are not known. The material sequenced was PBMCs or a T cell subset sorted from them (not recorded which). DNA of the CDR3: TGCGCCAGCAGCTTGGTTCCGTCGCAAGAGACCCAGTACTTC. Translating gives CASSLVPSQETQYF. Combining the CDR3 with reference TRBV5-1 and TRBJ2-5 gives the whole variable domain KAGVTQTPRYLIKTRGQQVTLSCSPISGHRSVSWYQQTPGQGLQFLFEYFSETQRNKGNFPGRFSGRQFSNSRSEMNVSTLELGDSALYLCASSLVPSQETQYFGPGTRLLVL.